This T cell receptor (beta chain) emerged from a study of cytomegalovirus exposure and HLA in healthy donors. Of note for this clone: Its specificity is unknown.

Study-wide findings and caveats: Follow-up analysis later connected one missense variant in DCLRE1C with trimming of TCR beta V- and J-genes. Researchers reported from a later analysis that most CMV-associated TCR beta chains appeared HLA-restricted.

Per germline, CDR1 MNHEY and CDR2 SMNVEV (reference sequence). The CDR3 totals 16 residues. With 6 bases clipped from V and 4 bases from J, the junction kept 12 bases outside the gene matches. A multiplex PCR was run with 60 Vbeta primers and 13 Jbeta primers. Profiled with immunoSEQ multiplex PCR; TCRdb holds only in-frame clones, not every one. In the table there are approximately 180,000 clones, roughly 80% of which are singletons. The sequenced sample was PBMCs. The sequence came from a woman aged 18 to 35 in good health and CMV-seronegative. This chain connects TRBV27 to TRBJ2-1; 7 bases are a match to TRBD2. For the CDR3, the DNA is TGTGCCAGCAGGAAGGCTGCCAGCGGGGAGTACAATGAGCAGTTCTTC. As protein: CASRKAASGEYNEQFF.